These 13 T cell receptor beta chains came from one sample sequenced in a study of metastatic and nonmetastatic thyroid tumors. TCRdb reanalyzed the PCR reads with MiXCR. The sample holds about 92,000 clones, under 15% seen once. The entire patient cohort was treatment-naive prior to thyroid surgery. Material for sequencing was blood. These receptors were taken from a female donor with papillary thyroid cancer or a benign thyroid nodule (not recorded which). Some clones in this sample may be carry-over from other donors' samples.

Points on this clone: Just one base apart from a much larger clone, this may be a read error. The V gene is TRBV5-1, the J gene TRBJ1-1, with TRBD1 as a possible D gene (5 bases). CDR1 and CDR2 (germline): SGHRS, YFSETQ. Trimming removed 9 bases from V and 7 bases from J, with 22 bases in between. CDR3 size: 14 residues. CDR3 residues: CAITSRLTGGEAFF. Here the CDR3 DNA reads TGCGCCATCACCTCCCGTTTAACGGGGGGTGAAGCTTTCTTT.

This clone was seen a few times. The V and J genes are TRBV4-2 and TRBJ2-1; tentatively, D is TRBD2 (5 bases). The CDR3 loop spans 16 amino acids. Germline loops: CDR1 LGHNA, CDR2 YNFKEQ. The V end was cut by 2 bases, the J end by 2 bases, with 13 bases between. CDR3 region: CASSQRLPIAYNEQFF. Here the CDR3 DNA reads TGTGCCAGCAGCCAACGACTACCTATAGCCTACAATGAGCAGTTCTTC.

This clone has a count of ten or more. The chain has TRBV6-2 or TRBV6-3 and TRBJ2-1; D gene unclear. CDR3 length equals 15 residues. CDR1 and CDR2 from the germline V gene are MNHEY and SVGEGT. The V end was cut by 11 bases, the J end by 10 bases, with 27 bases between. In DNA, the CDR3 is TGTGCCGTTTCCCCAGAGAGGTTGATGGCCTGGGAGCAGTTCTTC. This encodes CAVSPERLMAWEQFF.

The rearrangement links TRBV6-1 to TRBJ1-6, with TRBD1 matching 7 bases. Germline V gene sequence: CDR1 MNHNS, CDR2 SASEGT. The junction had 6 bases not matched to a gene; V was cut back by 1 base and J by 9 bases. This CDR3 spans 15 amino acids. CDR3 loop: CASSEGTGNTSPLHF. CDR3 nucleotide sequence: TGTGCCAGCAGTGAAGGGACAGGTAATACTTCACCCCTCCACTTT.

This clone was detected only a few times. A much larger clone differs from this one at a single base, so this may be a read error. The sample holds other DNA sequences that translate to the same CDR3. V gene TRBV6-1 combines with J gene TRBJ2-3, with D possibly TRBD2 on 5 matching bases. Germline CDR1 MNHNS, CDR2 SASEGT. The CDR3 consists of 13 residues. The CDR3 sequence is CASSPPSTDTQYF. The CDR3, as DNA: TGTGCCAGCAGTCCCCCTAGCACAGACACGCAGTATTTT.

This clone has a count of ten or more. The V gene is TRBV4-2, the J gene TRBJ2-5; D possibly corresponds to TRBD1 (5 bases). Trimming removed 5 bases at V and 4 bases at J, with 20 bases between. Germline-derived CDR1 and CDR2 are LGHNA and YNFKEQ. The CDR3 extends over 16 amino acids. The CDR3 coding sequence is TGTGCCAGCAGCGCTTCTGGGGCCCCCGTCCTAGAGACCCAGTACTTC. This gives the protein CASSASGAPVLETQYF.

The chain has TRBV2 and TRBJ1-3; maybe TRBD1 (5 bases). Germline V CDR1 and CDR2: SNHLY, FYNNEI. With 0 bases removed from V and 4 bases from J, the gap between germline ends came to 13 bases. This CDR3 has 16 amino acids. This chain's CDR3 is CASSEASGLGGNTIYF. For the CDR3, the DNA is TGTGCCAGCAGTGAAGCTTCAGGGCTAGGGGGAAACACCATATATTTT.

This clone was observed at least ten times. The J gene is TRBJ2-7, the V gene TRBV20-1; 8 bases agree with TRBD2. The germline CDR1 and CDR2 sequences are DFQATT and SNEGSKA (reference sequence). V shed 5 bases and J 4 bases; nucleotides not matched to a gene: 10. The CDR3 runs 14 residues. CDR3 nucleotides: TGCAGTGCTGCCCCAATTAGCGGGGAATACGAGCAGTACTTC. Translation gives CSAAPISGEYEQYF.

The sample holds a few counts of this clone. It may be a read error: a sequence one base away is much more abundant. This rearrangement joins TRBV5-1 to TRBJ2-2; no clear D. Per the germline V gene, CDR1 is SGHRS and CDR2 is YFSETQ. Trimming left V 6 bases short and J 6 bases short, with 15 bases between. This CDR3 region has 14 residues. In DNA form, the CDR3 reads TGCGCCAGCATCTCCCCGGAGAGTTCCGGGGAGCTGTTTTTT. It is translated as CASISPESSGELFF.

This clone was detected once. The V gene is TRBV7-2, the J gene TRBJ2-1; 10 bases agree with TRBD2. J lost 8 bases, V lost 0 bases, and 10 bases had no gene match. Germline assignment: CDR1 SGHTA and CDR2 FQGNSA. The CDR3 extends over 17 amino acids. The CDR3 reads CASSLALVSGGPHEQFF. The CDR3 DNA follows: TGTGCCAGCAGCTTAGCGCTTGTTAGCGGGGGGCCCCATGAGCAGTTCTTC.

This clone was seen repeatedly, ten times or more. This chain connects TRBV6-2 or TRBV6-3 to TRBJ2-1; D is possibly TRBD1 (5 bases). V lost 8 bases and J 3 bases, leaving 5 bases between the germline ends. The CDR3 is 11 residues long. From germline, CDR1 is MNHEY and CDR2 SVGEGT. In nucleotides, the CDR3 is TGTGCCAGCGACAGCTACAATGAGCAGTTCTTC. Translation: CASDSYNEQFF.

In its sample, this clone was seen many times. The junction differs from germline at one of its ends, possibly a read error. J is TRBJ2-5 and V is TRBV7-7, with 8 positions matching TRBD2. The germline CDR1 and CDR2 sequences are SSHAT and FNYEAQ (reference sequence). The CDR3 consists of 14 residues. The CDR3 spells CASSPGGPGETQYF. In nucleotides, the CDR3 is TGTGCTAGCAGCCCGGGGGGGCCCGGAGAGACCCAGTACTTC.

As regards this clone: Being one base from a much bigger clone, this may be a read error. The chain has TRBV11-2 and TRBJ2-1; D remains unclear. V lost 0 bases and J lost 11, with 11 bases in between. The germline CDR1 and CDR2 sequences are SGHAT and FQNNGV. This CDR3 region has 13 residues. The chain's CDR3 is CASSLDGLAKQFF. The CDR3 nucleotides read TGTGCCAGCAGCTTAGATGGGCTTGCTAAGCAGTTCTTC.